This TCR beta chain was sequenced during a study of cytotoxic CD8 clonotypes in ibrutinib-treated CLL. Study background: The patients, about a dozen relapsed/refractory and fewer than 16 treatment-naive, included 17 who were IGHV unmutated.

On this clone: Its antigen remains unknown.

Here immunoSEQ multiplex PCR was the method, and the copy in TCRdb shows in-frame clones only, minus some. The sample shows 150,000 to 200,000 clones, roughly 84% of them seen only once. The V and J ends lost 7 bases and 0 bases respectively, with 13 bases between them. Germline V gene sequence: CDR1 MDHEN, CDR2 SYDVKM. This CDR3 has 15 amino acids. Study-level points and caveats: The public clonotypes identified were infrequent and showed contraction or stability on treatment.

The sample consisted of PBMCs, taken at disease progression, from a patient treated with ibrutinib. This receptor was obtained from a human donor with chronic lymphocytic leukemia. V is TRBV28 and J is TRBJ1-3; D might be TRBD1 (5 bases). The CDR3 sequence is CASNPLTDSGNTIYF. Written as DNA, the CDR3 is TGTGCCAGCAACCCGTTGACAGACTCTGGAAACACCATATATTTT.